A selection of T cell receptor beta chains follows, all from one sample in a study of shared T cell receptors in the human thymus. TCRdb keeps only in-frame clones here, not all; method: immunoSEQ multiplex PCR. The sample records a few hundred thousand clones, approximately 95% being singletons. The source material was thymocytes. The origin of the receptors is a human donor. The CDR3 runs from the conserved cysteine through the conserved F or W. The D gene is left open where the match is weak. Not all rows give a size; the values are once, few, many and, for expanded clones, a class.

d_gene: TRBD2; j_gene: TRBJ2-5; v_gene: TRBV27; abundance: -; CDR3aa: CASSLRAGEQVRETQYF; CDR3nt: TGTGCCAGCAGTTTACGAGCGGGAGAACAGGTTCGAGAGACCCAGTACTTC
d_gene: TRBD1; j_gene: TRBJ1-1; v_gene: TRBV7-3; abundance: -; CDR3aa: CASSSTGGWTEAFF; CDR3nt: TGTGCCAGCAGTTCCACAGGGGGTTGGACTGAAGCTTTCTTT
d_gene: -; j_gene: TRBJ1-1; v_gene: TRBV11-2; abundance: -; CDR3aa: CASSFVTATNTEAFF; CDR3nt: TGTGCCAGCAGCTTCGTTACAGCCACGAACACTGAAGCTTTCTTT
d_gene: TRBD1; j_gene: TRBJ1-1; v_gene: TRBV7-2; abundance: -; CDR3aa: CASSRDRGRNAFF; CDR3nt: TGTGCCAGCAGCCGTGACAGGGGTAGGAATGCTTTCTTT
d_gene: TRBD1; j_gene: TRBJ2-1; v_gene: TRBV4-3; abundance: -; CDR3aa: CASSQKQGTSYNEQFF; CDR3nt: TGCGCCAGCAGCCAGAAACAGGGGACCTCCTACAATGAGCAGTTCTTC
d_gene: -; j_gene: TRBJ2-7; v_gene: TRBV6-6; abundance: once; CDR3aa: CASSSQGPSEQYF; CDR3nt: TGTGCCAGCAGCTCACAGGGTCCTAGTGAGCAGTACTTC
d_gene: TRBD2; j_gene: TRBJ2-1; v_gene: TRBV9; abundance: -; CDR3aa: CASSHAGTMGSSYNEQFF; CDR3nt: TGTGCCAGCAGCCACGCCGGGACTATGGGCAGCTCCTACAATGAGCAGTTCTTC
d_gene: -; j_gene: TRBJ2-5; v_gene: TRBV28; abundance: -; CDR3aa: CASRSFLGCGETQYF; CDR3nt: TGTGCCAGCAGATCATTCTTGGGCTGCGGAGAGACCCAGTACTTC
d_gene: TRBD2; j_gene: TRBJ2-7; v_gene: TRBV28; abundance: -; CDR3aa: CASSLWLAALREQYF; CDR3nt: TGTGCCAGCAGTTTGTGGCTAGCGGCTCTTCGCGAGCAGTACTTC
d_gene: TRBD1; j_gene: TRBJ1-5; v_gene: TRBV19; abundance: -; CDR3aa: CASRGGQGIGNQPQHF; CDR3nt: TGTGCCAGTAGAGGGGGACAGGGCATAGGCAATCAGCCCCAGCATTTT
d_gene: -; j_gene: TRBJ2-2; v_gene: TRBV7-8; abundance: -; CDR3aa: CASSPTRQGLNTGELFF; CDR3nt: TGTGCCAGCAGCCCAACTAGACAGGGACTGAACACCGGGGAGCTGTTTTTT
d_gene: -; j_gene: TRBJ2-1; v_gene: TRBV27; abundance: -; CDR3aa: CASSTVAGASYNEQFF; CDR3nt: TGTGCCAGCAGTACCGTGGCTGGGGCGTCCTACAATGAGCAGTTCTTC
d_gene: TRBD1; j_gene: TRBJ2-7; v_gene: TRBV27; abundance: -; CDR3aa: CASSWDRERYEQYF; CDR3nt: TGTGCCAGCAGTTGGGACAGGGAGAGATACGAGCAGTACTTC
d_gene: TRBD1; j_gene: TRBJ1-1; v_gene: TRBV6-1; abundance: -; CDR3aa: CASREPGTGKEDTEAFF; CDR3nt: TGTGCCAGCAGGGAACCCGGGACAGGGAAGGAAGACACTGAAGCTTTCTTT
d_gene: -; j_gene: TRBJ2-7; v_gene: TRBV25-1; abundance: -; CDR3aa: CASSESGYEQYF; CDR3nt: TGTGCCAGCAGTGAATCCGGGTACGAGCAGTACTTC
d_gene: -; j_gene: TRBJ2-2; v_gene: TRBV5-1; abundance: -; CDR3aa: CASSLVISPRLAGELFF; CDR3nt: TGCGCCAGCAGCTTGGTAATCAGCCCCCGCCTGGCCGGGGAGCTGTTTTTT
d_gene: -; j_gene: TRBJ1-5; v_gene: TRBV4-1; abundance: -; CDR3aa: CASSQETRDPQHF; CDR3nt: TGCGCCAGCAGCCAAGAGACCCGGGACCCCCAGCATTTT
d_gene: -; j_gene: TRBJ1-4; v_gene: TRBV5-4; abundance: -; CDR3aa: CASSCPPVEKLFF; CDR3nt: TGTGCCAGCAGCTGCCCCCCTGTTGAAAAACTGTTTTTT
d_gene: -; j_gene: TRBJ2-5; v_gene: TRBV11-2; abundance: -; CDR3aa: CASSLYRDPETQYF; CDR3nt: TGTGCCAGCAGCTTATACAGGGACCCAGAGACCCAGTACTTC
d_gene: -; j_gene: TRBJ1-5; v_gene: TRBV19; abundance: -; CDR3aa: CASSLGGSNQPQHF; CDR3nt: TGTGCCAGTAGTTTGGGTGGGAGCAATCAGCCCCAGCATTTT
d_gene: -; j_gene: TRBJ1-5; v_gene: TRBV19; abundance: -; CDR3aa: CASSPRMDQPQHF; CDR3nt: TGTGCCAGTAGTCCTCGAATGGATCAGCCCCAGCATTTT
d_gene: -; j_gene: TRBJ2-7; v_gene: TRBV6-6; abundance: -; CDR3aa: CASSNGTSLYEQYF; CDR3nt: TGTGCCAGCAGTAACGGGACATCGCTCTACGAGCAGTACTTC
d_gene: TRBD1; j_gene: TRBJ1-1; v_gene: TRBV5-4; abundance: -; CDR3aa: CASSHRDSHVIRTNTEAFF; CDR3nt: TGTGCCAGCAGCCATAGGGACAGCCATGTGATTCGAACGAACACTGAAGCTTTCTTT
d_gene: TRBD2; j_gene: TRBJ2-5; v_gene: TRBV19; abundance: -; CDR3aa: CASSIEGTSGHQETQYF; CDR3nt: TGTGCCAGTAGTATAGAGGGGACTAGCGGACACCAAGAGACCCAGTACTTC
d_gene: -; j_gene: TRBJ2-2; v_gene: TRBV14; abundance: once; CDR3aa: CASSQDWISAGELFF; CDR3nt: TGTGCCAGCAGCCAAGATTGGATTTCCGCCGGGGAGCTGTTTTTT
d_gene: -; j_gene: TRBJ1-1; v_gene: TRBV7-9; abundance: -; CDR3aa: CASSRQASNTEAFF; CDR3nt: TGTGCCAGCAGTCGACAGGCTTCGAACACTGAAGCTTTCTTT
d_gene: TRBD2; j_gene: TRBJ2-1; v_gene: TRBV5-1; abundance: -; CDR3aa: CASSLVLAGGPSHEQFF; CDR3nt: TGCGCCAGCAGCTTGGTACTAGCGGGAGGGCCTTCCCATGAGCAGTTCTTC
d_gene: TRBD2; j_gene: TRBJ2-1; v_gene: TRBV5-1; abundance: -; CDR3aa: CASSPRTSVYSYNEQFF; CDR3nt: TGCGCCAGCAGCCCCCGGACTAGCGTGTACTCCTACAATGAGCAGTTCTTC
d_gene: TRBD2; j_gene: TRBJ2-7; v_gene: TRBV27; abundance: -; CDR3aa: CASSPNRLAANYEQYF; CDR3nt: TGTGCCAGCAGTCCGAACCGACTAGCGGCTAACTACGAGCAGTACTTC
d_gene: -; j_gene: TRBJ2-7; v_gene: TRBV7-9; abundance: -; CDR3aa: CASSSPLWEQYF; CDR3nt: TGTGCCAGCAGTTCCCCCCTCTGGGAGCAGTACTTC
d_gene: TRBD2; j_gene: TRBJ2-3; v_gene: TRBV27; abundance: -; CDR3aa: CASSLSGRASTDTQYF; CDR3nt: TGTGCCAGCAGTCTTAGCGGGAGAGCTAGCACAGATACGCAGTATTTT
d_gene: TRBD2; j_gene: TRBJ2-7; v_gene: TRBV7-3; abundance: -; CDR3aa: CASSGLAGNEAYEQYF; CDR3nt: TGTGCCAGCTCCGGACTAGCGGGAAACGAAGCCTACGAGCAGTACTTC
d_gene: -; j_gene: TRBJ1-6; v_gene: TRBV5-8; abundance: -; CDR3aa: CASSLVDIYNSPLHF; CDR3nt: TGTGCCAGCAGCTTGGTGGACATCTATAATTCACCCCTCCACTTT
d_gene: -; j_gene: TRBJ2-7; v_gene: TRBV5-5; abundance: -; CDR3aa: CASSRALTPAGYEQYF; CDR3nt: TGTGCCAGCAGCCGTGCACTCACCCCGGCGGGCTACGAGCAGTACTTC
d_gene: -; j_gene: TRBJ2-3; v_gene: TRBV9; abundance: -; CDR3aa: CASSPPPTPTGTDTQYF; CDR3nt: TGTGCCAGCAGCCCTCCCCCGACTCCTACTGGCACAGATACGCAGTATTTT
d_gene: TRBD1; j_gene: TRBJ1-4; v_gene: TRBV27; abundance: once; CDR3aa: CASSLSKTGRGHTAESEKLFF; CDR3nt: TGTGCCAGCAGTTTATCGAAAACTGGCAGGGGGCACACGGCGGAGAGTGAAAAACTGTTTTTT
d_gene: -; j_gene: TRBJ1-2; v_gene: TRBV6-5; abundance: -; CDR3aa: CASSYSARAYGYTF; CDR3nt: TGTGCCAGCAGTTACTCGGCCAGGGCCTATGGCTACACCTTC
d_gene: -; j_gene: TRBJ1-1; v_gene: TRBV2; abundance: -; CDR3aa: CASSEGGNTEAFF; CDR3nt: TGTGCCAGCAGTGAGGGGGGGAACACTGAAGCTTTCTTT
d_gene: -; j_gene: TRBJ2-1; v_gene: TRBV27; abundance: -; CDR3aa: CASSLHNEQFF; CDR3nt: TGTGCCAGCAGCTTACATAATGAGCAGTTCTTC
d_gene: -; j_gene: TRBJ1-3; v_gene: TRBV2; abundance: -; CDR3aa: CASTPTVSGNTIYF; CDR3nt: TGTGCCAGCACCCCGACAGTCTCTGGAAACACCATATATTTT
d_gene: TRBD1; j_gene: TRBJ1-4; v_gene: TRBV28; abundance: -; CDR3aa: CASSLRTGSNEKLFF; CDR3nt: TGTGCCAGCAGTTTAAGGACAGGGAGTAATGAAAAACTGTTTTTT
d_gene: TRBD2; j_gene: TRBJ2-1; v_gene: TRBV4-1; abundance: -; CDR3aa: CASSQVISGRDEQFF; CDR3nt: TGCGCCAGCAGCCAAGTCATTAGCGGGAGGGATGAGCAGTTCTTC
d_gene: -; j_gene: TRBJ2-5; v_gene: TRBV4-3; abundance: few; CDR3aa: CASSQYRTEKQETQYF; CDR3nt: TGCGCCAGCAGCCAATACCGGACGGAGAAGCAAGAGACCCAGTACTTC
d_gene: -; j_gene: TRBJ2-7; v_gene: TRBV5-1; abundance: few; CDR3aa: CASSLGRGGSEQYF; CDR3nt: TGCGCCAGCAGCTTGGGTAGGGGAGGCAGCGAGCAGTACTTC
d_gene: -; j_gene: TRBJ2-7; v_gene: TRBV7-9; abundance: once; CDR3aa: CASSSGDYEQYF; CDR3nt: TGTGCCAGCAGCTCCGGGGACTACGAGCAGTACTTC
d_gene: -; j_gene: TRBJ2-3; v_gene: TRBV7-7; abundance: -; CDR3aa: CASSLRGYSTDTQYF; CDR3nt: TGTGCCAGCAGCTTACGGGGTTATAGCACAGATACGCAGTATTTT
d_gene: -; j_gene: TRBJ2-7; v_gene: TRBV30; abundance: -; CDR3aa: CAWLPRVRDGQYF; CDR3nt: TGTGCCTGGCTACCCAGGGTACGGGACGGGCAGTACTTC
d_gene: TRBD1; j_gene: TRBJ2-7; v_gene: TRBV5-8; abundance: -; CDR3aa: CASSLGDASGTGVEYEQYF; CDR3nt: TGTGCCAGCAGCTTGGGGGACGCCTCCGGGACAGGGGTGGAATACGAGCAGTACTTC
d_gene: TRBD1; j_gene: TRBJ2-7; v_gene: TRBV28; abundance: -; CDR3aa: CASSWSGQAYFYEQYF; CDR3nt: TGTGCCAGCAGTTGGTCGGGACAGGCTTATTTCTACGAGCAGTACTTC
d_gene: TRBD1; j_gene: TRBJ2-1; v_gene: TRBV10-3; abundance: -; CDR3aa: CAIGGQGAGEQFF; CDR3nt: TGTGCCATCGGGGGACAGGGGGCCGGTGAGCAGTTCTTC
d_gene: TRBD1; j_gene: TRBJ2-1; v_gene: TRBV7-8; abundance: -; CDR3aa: CASREGQGSYNEQFF; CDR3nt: TGTGCCAGCAGGGAGGGACAGGGGTCTTACAATGAGCAGTTCTTC
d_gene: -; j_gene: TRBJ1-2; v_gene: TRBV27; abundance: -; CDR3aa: CASRAIQGADGYTF; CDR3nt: TGTGCCAGCAGGGCGATACAGGGAGCGGATGGCTACACCTTC
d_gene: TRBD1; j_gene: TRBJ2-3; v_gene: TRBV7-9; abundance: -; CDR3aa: CASSPQGSTYTDTQYF; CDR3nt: TGTGCCAGCAGCCCACAGGGGTCTACCTACACAGATACGCAGTATTTT
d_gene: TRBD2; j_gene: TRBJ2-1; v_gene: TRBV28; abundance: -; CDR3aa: CASSFLTSGYNEQFF; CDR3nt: TGTGCCAGCAGTTTCCTGACTAGCGGATACAATGAGCAGTTCTTC
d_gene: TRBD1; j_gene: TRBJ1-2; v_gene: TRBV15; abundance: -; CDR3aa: CATRRAGGIYGYTF; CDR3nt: TGTGCCACCAGGCGAGCAGGGGGTATTTATGGCTACACCTTC
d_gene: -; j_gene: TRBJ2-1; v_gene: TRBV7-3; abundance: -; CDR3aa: CASSFIRGDEQFF; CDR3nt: TGTGCCAGCAGCTTTATTAGAGGGGATGAGCAGTTCTTC
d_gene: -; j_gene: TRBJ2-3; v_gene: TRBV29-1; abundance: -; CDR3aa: CSVGGLLTDTQYF; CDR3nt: TGCAGCGTCGGGGGACTTCTCACAGATACGCAGTATTTT
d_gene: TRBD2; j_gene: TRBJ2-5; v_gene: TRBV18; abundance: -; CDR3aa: CASSPSLPREHRVMETQYF; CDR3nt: TGTGCCAGCTCACCTTCTTTGCCGCGGGAGCATAGGGTTATGGAGACCCAGTACTTC
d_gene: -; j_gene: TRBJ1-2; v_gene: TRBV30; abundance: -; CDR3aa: CAWRPKNTGFSYGYTF; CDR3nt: TGTGCCTGGAGGCCGAAGAACACAGGGTTTAGCTATGGCTACACCTTC